The 26 T cell receptor beta chains reported below all come from one sample, sequenced in a study of blood T cells in healthy people across ages. PCR was performed a second time for about 7 to 12 cycles using a sample-barcoded 5' primer and a J-beta primer mix. MiXCR, run by TCRdb on the 5' RACE reads, gives a single entry per CDR3 protein. The data show 710,000 or so distinct CDR3 sequences, roughly 20% seen once. The sample comprised blood. Receptor source: a man in his 70s in good health.

CDR3 amino acids: CSGGLLADTQYF. The CDR3 bases are TGCAGCGGCGGCCTTTTGGCAGATACGCAGTATTTT. The chain couples TRBV29-1 to TRBJ2-3; D is unclear. Germline V gene data show CDR1 as SQVTM and CDR2 as ANQGSEA. Trimming shortened V by 7 bases and J by 4 bases, and 12 bases separated the two germline ends. There are 12 residues in the CDR3.

This clonotype was counted once. The chain recombines TRBV6-5 with TRBJ1-5; weak D call: TRBD1 (5 bases). V lost 5 bases and J lost 0, with 8 bases in between. The CDR3 extends over 14 amino acids. Germline assignment: CDR1 MNHEY and CDR2 SVGAGI. The CDR3 DNA reads as TGTGCCAGCAGTGAAACAGGTAGCAATCAGCCCCAGCATTTT. This sequence encodes CASSETGSNQPQHF.

The chain recombines TRBV12-3 or TRBV12-4 with TRBJ2-3; 14 nucleotides agree with TRBD2. V lost 5 bases, J lost 3 bases, and 10 bases stayed unmatched. The length of the CDR3 is 18 residues. In DNA, the CDR3 is TGTGCCAGCAGTCCGAACCCAGGACTAGCGGGGGGTACAGATACGCAGTATTTT. This gives the protein CASSPNPGLAGGTDTQYF.

The chain employs TRBV29-1 and TRBJ2-5; possibly TRBD1 or TRBD2 for D (6 bases each). The CDR3 sequence is 12 residues long. V was clipped by 6 bases and J by 5 bases, with 13 bases between them. CDR1 is SQVTM, CDR2 ANQGSEA, per germline. CDR3 sequence (DNA): TGCAGCGTCTTTCAGGGGAGGGAGACCCAGTACTTC. Translated, it gives CSVFQGRETQYF.

This clonotype has more than one count but fewer than ten. This chain uses TRBV6-1 with TRBJ2-1; D might be TRBD1 (6 bases). Trimming took off 7 bases at V and 4 bases at J, with 11 bases between the two ends. CDR3 size: 13 residues. Germline CDR1 MNHNS, CDR2 SASEGT. For the CDR3, the DNA is TGTGCCAGCACGGGCAGGGGTTACAATGAGCAGTTCTTC. Encoded protein: CASTGRGYNEQFF.

The rearrangement joins TRBV7-3 to TRBJ2-5; possibly TRBD1 for D (6 bases). The J call could be wrong; TRBJ2-1 is a better fit for the DNA end. Germline V gives CDR1 SGHTA, CDR2 FQGTGA. The CDR3 consists of 16 residues. The CDR3 is CASSLFPQGLYNEQFF. CDR3 in DNA: TGTGCCAGCAGCTTATTCCCGCAGGGGCTGTACAATGAGCAGTTCTTC.

This clonotype was recorded a few times. DNA of the CDR3: TGTGCCACCAGCAGGGGACTAGCGGGAGTCGATACGCAGTATTTT. Its protein is CATSRGLAGVDTQYF. The V call is TRBV15, the J call TRBJ2-3; 14 bases agree with TRBD2. The germline V gene encodes CDR1 LNHNV and CDR2 YYDKDF (reference sequence). The V gene end was trimmed by 3 bases and the J gene end by 6 bases; junction bases not matched to a gene: 2. The CDR3 extends over 15 amino acids.

The genes are TRBV19 and TRBJ2-1, with TRBD1 matching 8 bases. Per the germline V gene, CDR1 is LNHDA and CDR2 is SQIVND (reference sequence). V was clipped by 4 bases and J by 5 bases; unmatched bases: 7. CDR3 size: 15 residues. CDR3 coding DNA: TGTGCCAGTAGTACCGCCGACAGGGGCAACAATGAGCAGTTCTTC. Its translation is CASSTADRGNNEQFF.

V is TRBV12-5 and J is TRBJ2-5; possibly TRBD1 or TRBD2 for D (5 bases each). This CDR3 has 13 amino acids. The V end lost 5 bases, the J end lost 7 bases, and 14 bases lay between the germline ends. CDR1 is LGHNT, CDR2 FRNRAP, per germline. The CDR3 nucleotides are TGTGCTAGTGGTCAAGACCCGAGGGGGACCCAGTACTTC. The encoded protein is CASGQDPRGTQYF. The full variable domain, with the rest looked up from reference TRBV12-5 and TRBJ2-5, is DARVTQTPRHKVTEMGQEVTMRCQPILGHNTVFWYRQTMMQGLELLAYFRNRAPLDDSGMPKDRFSAEMPDATLATLKIQPSEPRDSAVYFCASGQDPRGTQYFGPGTRLLVL.

The rearrangement uses TRBV20-1 and TRBJ2-1; no clear D. Germline V CDR1 and CDR2: DFQATT, SNEGSKA (reference sequence). The CDR3 runs 17 residues. The ends were cut back, 0 bases at V and 2 bases at J, with 17 bases in the middle. The CDR3 spells CSARDSAEPLTYNEQFF. Written as DNA, the CDR3 is TGCAGTGCTAGAGATTCGGCGGAGCCCCTAACCTACAATGAGCAGTTCTTC.

The CDR3, as DNA: TGTGCCTGTCCTATAGCGGGGGGGCTTAAAGATACGCAGTATTTT. Residues: CACPIAGGLKDTQYF. The V gene is TRBV30, the J gene TRBJ2-3; 11 nucleotides line up with TRBD2. This CDR3 contains 15 residues. Germline V gives CDR1 GTSNPN, CDR2 SVGIG (reference sequence). V was pared by 6 bases and J by 5 bases, with 10 bases of the junction left unmatched.

The chain has TRBV29-1 and TRBJ2-1, with TRBD2 as a possible D gene (7 bases). With 2 bases removed from V and 0 bases from J, the gap between germline ends came to 14 bases. This CDR3 has 16 residues. The germline V gene encodes CDR1 SQVTM and CDR2 ANQGSEA. The CDR3 sequence: CSVEKGEGSSYNEQFF. DNA for the CDR3: TGCAGCGTTGAAAAGGGGGAGGGTAGCTCCTACAATGAGCAGTTCTTC.

The CDR3 loop is CASRNTGFNSPLHF. The DNA for the CDR3 is TGTGCCAGCAGGAACACAGGGTTCAATTCACCCCTCCACTTT. The chain couples TRBV2 to TRBJ1-6; tentative D call: TRBD1 (6 bases). CDR3 size: 14 residues. The germline gives CDR1 SNHLY, CDR2 FYNNEI. Trimming left V 6 bases short and J 7 bases short, with 13 bases between.

This clonotype turned up a few times. The rearrangement joins TRBV7-2 to TRBJ1-4; D not certain. The CDR3 has 13 amino acids. Trimming pared 4 bases from V and 4 bases from J, leaving 7 bases between. Germline CDR1 and CDR2: SGHTA and FQGNSA. Here the CDR3 reads CASSSGFNEKLFF. CDR3 nucleotide sequence: TGTGCCAGCAGCTCGGGGTTTAATGAAAAACTGTTTTTT.

The J gene is TRBJ2-1, the V gene TRBV7-2; D not resolved. V lost 5 bases and J 2 bases, leaving 16 bases between the germline ends. Germline lookup yields CDR1 SGHTA and CDR2 FQGNSA. This CDR3 comprises 16 residues. CDR3 sequence (DNA): TGTGCCAGCAGCCCCCATGGGCCTGGGGCCTACAATGAGCAGTTCTTC. Translated, it gives CASSPHGPGAYNEQFF.

This clonotype turned up a few times. The chain is built from TRBV6-6 and TRBJ2-3; D remains ambiguous. The ends were cut back, 0 bases at V and 4 bases at J, with 5 bases in the middle. CDR1 is MNHNY, CDR2 SVGAGI, per germline (reference sequence). CDR3 length: 13 amino acids. The CDR3 here is CASSYSAPDTQYF. For the CDR3, the DNA is TGTGCCAGCAGTTACTCGGCCCCAGATACGCAGTATTTT.

V and J are TRBV29-1 and TRBJ1-2, with TRBD1 matching over 8 bases. The junction had 11 bases not matched to a gene; V was cut back by 4 bases and J by 4 bases. Germline V gene data show CDR1 as SQVTM and CDR2 as ANQGSEA. The length of the CDR3 is 15 residues. In DNA, the CDR3 is TGCAGCGTTGTATCCCTCGGGACAGGCGGCTATGGCTACACCTTC. Translating gives CSVVSLGTGGYGYTF. The entire variable domain, with the rest obtained from reference TRBV29-1 and TRBJ1-2, is as follows: SAVISQKPSRDICQRGTSLTIQCQVDSQVTMMFWYRQQPGQSLTLIATANQGSEATYESGFVIDKFPISRPNLTFSTLTVSNMSPEDSSIYLCSVVSLGTGGYGYTFGSGTRLTVV.

This clonotype was recorded many times. V is TRBV5-6 and J is TRBJ2-3, with D possibly TRBD1 on 5 matching bases. V was trimmed by 2 bases and J by 3 bases, leaving 13 bases between them. This CDR3 comprises 15 residues. Germline CDR1 is SGHDT and CDR2 is YYEEEE. The chain's CDR3 is CASSLDQGFTDTQYF. CDR3 bases: TGTGCCAGCAGCTTAGACCAGGGTTTTACAGATACGCAGTATTTT.

Only a few counts were recorded for this clonotype. The chain is built from TRBV3-1 and TRBJ2-3, with D perhaps TRBD2 (6 bases). V was shortened by 4 bases and J by 0 bases, with 14 bases between the two germline ends. The CDR3 extends over 16 amino acids. In germline, CDR1 is LGHDT, CDR2 YNNKEL (reference sequence). CDR3 loop: CASSPGTGVSTDTQYF. The CDR3 nucleotides are TGTGCCAGCAGCCCTGGTACGGGGGTTAGCACAGATACGCAGTATTTT.

The chain uses TRBV19 and TRBJ2-3; D is tentatively TRBD1 or TRBD2 (5 bases each). The germline V and J ends were trimmed by 5 bases and 0 bases, with 15 bases remaining between them. Germline CDR1 reads LNHDA; CDR2 reads SQIVND (reference sequence). CDR3 length: 16 amino acids. DNA of the CDR3: TGTGCCAGTAGTGGAGGAGCAGGGATAAGCACAGATACGCAGTATTTT. It is translated as CASSGGAGISTDTQYF.

This rearrangement joins TRBV14 to TRBJ1-2; D is undetermined. Germline lookup yields CDR1 SGHDN and CDR2 FVKESK. CDR3 length equals 13 residues. Between the trimmed V and J ends, which lost 4 bases and 5 bases, there was a span of 11 bases. The CDR3: CASSRRVGYGYTF. The CDR3, as DNA: TGTGCCAGCAGCCGCCGCGTGGGGTATGGCTACACCTTC.

This clonotype has more than one count but fewer than ten. V usage is TRBV20-1 and J usage is TRBJ2-5; D is possibly TRBD2 (5 bases). CDR1 is DFQATT, CDR2 SNEGSKA, per germline (reference sequence). The ends were cut back, 1 base at V and 4 bases at J, with 19 bases in the middle. CDR3 length equals 16 residues. The CDR3 DNA reads TGCAGTGCTAGAGTGCTTAGCGCCGGGGTTGTAGAGACCCAGTACTTC. Translation: CSARVLSAGVVETQYF.

This clonotype was seen a handful of times. The J gene is TRBJ2-3, the V gene TRBV30, with TRBD2 identical over 9 bases. This CDR3 spans 16 amino acids. Germline CDR1 GTSNPN, CDR2 SVGIG (reference sequence). Trimming at V came to 0 bases and at J to 2 bases, leaving 6 bases not matched to a gene. CDR3 residues: CAWSVGLAGNTDTQYF. The CDR3 nucleotides read TGTGCCTGGAGTGTAGGGCTAGCGGGGAACACAGATACGCAGTATTTT. Variable domain in full (rest from reference TRBV30 and TRBJ2-3): SQTIHQWPATLVQPVGSPLSLECTVEGTSNPNLYWYRQAAGRGLQLLFYSVGIGQISSEVPQNLSASRPQDRQFILSSKKLLLSDSGFYLCAWSVGLAGNTDTQYFGPGTRLTVL.

This clonotype was picked up a small number of times. This chain joins TRBV28 and TRBJ2-7; D unresolved. V lost 1 base, J lost 0 bases, and 7 bases lay in between. The CDR3 has 14 amino acids. CDR1 MDHEN and CDR2 SYDVKM come from the germline V gene. The CDR3 is CASSLYGRSYEQYF. In nucleotides, the CDR3 is TGTGCCAGCAGTTTATACGGACGCTCCTACGAGCAGTACTTC.

The chain links TRBV20-1 to TRBJ1-3; no firm D call. The germline V and J ends were trimmed by 4 bases and 3 bases, with 7 bases remaining between them. Germline assignment: CDR1 DFQATT and CDR2 SNEGSKA (reference sequence). This CDR3 has 12 residues. CDR3 loop: CSAKEFGNTIYF. The CDR3 DNA sequence: TGCAGTGCTAAAGAATTTGGAAACACCATATATTTT.

This clonotype occurred a few times. The germline gene is not matched at one end of the junction; a read error may be the cause. The genes are TRBV20-1 and TRBJ2-3, with D perhaps TRBD1 (6 bases). Germline V gene data show CDR1 as DFQATT and CDR2 as SNEGSKA (reference sequence). The CDR3 contains 14 residues. In DNA form, the CDR3 reads TGCAGTGCTAGTCTCCAGGGGAGCACGGATACGCAGTATTTT. Its translation: CSASLQGSTDTQYF.